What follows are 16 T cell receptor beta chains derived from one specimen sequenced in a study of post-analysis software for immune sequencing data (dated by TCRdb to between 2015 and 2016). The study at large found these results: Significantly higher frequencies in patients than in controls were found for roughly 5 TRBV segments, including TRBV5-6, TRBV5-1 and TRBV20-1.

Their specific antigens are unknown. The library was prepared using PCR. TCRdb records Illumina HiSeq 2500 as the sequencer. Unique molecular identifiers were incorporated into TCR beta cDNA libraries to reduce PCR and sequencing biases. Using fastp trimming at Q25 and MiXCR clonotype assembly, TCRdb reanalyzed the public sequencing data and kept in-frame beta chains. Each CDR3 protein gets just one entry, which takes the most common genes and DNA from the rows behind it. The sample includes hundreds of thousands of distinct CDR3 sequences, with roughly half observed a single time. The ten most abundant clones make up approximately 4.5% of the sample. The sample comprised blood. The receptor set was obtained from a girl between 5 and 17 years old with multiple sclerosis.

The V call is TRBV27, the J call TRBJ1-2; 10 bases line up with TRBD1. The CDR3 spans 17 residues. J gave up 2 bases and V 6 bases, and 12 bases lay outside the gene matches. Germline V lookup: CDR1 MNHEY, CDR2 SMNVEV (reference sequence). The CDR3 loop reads CASSPRDRGLENYGYTF. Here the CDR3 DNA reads TGTGCCAGCAGCCCCCGGGACAGGGGTTTGGAAAACTATGGCTACACCTTC.

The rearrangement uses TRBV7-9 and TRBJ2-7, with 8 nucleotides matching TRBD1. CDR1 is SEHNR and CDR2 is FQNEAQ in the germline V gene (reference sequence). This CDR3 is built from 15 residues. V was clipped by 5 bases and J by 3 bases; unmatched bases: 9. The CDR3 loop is CASSLDRGNLYEQYF. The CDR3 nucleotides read TGTGCCAGCAGCCTTGACAGGGGCAATCTCTACGAGCAGTACTTC.

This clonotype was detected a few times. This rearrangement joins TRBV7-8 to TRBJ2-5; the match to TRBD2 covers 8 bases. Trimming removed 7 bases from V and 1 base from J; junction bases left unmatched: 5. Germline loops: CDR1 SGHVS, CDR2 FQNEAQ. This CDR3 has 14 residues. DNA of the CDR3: TGTGCCAGCACCCGAGCGGGGGTCCAAGAGACCCAGTACTTC. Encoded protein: CASTRAGVQETQYF.

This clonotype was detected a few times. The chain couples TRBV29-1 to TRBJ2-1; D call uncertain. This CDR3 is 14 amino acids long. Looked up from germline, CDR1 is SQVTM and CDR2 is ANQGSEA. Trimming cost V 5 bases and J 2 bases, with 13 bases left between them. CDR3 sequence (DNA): TGCAGCGTTTACCCCCCTTGGCCCTACAATGAGCAGTTCTTC. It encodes CSVYPPWPYNEQFF.

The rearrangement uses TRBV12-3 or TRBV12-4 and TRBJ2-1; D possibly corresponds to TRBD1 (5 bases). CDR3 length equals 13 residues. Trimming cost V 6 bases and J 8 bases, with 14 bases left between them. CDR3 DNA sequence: TGTGCCAGCAGCCCCAGTAAAGGGGATGAGCAGTTCTTC. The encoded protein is CASSPSKGDEQFF.

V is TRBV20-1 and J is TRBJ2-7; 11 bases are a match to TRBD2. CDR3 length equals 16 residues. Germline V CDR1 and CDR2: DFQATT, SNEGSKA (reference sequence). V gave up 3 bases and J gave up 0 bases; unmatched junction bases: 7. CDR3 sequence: CSASTSGGVRSYEQYF. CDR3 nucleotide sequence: TGCAGTGCTAGTACTAGCGGGGGAGTTCGCTCCTACGAGCAGTACTTC.

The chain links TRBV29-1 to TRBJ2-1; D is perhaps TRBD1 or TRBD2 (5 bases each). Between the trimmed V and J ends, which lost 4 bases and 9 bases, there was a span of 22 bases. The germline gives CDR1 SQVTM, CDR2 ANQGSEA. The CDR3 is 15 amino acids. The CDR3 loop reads CSVGFGAVGEGEQFF. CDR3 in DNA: TGCAGCGTTGGGTTCGGGGCGGTGGGGGAAGGTGAGCAGTTCTTC.

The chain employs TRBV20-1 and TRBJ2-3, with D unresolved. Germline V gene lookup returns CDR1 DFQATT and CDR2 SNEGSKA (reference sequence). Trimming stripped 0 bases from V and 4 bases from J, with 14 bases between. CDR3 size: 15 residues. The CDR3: CSARDLQELSDTQYF. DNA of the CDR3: TGCAGTGCTAGAGATCTGCAGGAGTTATCAGATACGCAGTATTTT.

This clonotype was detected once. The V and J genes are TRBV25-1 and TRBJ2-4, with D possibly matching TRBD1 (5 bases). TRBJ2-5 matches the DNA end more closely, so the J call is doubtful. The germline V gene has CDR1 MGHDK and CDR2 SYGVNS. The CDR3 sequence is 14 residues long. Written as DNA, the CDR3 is TGTGCCAGCAGTGAGTCCAGGGTCTCGGAGACCCAGTACTTC. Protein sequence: CASSESRVSETQYF.

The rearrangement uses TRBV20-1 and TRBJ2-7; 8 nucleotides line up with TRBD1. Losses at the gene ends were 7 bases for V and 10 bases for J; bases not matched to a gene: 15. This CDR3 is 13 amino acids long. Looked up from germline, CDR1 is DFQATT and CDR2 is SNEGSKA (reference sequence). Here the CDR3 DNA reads TGCAGTGTCATGGACAGGGCAAAAGAGGCCCAGTACTTC. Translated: CSVMDRAKEAQYF.

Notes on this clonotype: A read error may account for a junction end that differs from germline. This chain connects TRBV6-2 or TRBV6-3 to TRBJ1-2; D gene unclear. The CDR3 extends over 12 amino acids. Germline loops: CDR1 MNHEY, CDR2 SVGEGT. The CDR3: CASSHLNYGYTF. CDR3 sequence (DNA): TGTGCCAGCAGCCACCTCAACTACGGCTACACCTTC.

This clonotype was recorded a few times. The CDR3 DNA follows: TGTGCCAGCAGTGAATTCGACAGGGGAAGGAACGAGCAGTACTTC. Protein: CASSEFDRGRNEQYF. This chain joins TRBV2 and TRBJ2-7; 8 bases line up with TRBD1. Unmatched junction bases numbered 8, after V lost 2 bases and J lost 5 bases. The CDR3 length is 15 residues. Germline CDR1 and CDR2: SNHLY and FYNNEI.

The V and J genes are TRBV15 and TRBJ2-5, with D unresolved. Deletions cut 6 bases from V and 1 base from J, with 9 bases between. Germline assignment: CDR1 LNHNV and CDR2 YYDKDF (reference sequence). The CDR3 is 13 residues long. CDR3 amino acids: CATRAGSQETQYF. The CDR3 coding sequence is TGTGCCACCAGGGCTGGATCCCAAGAGACCCAGTACTTC.

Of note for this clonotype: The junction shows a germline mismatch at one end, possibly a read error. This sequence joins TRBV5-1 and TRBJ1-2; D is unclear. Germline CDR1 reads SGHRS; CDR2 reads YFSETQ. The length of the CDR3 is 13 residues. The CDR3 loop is CTSRNAGDYGYTF. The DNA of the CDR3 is TGCACCAGCAGGAACGCAGGCGACTATGGCTACACCTTC.

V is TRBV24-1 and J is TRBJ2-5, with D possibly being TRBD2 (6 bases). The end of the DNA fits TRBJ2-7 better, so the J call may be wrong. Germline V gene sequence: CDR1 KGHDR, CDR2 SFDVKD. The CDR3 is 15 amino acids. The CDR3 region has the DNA TGTGCCACCAGTGATGGACTCGGCGGGGAGGACGAGCAGTACTTC. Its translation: CATSDGLGGEDEQYF.

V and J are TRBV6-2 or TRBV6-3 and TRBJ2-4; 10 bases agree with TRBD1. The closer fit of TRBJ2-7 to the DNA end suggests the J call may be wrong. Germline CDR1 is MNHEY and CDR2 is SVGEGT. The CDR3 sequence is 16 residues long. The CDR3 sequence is CASRDRDRGYLREQYF. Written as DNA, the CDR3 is TGTGCCAGCAGGGACCGGGACAGGGGATATCTACGCGAGCAGTACTTC.